The TCR beta chain under discussion was sequenced for a study of cytomegalovirus exposure and HLA in healthy donors. This PCR relied on a set of 60 Vbeta primers and 13 Jbeta primers. The repertoire was sequenced with immunoSEQ multiplex PCR; TCRdb's copy has only in-frame clones and lacks some. Here the sample spans 90,000 to 150,000 clones, roughly 70% being singletons. The sequence came from a woman in her forties in good health and CMV-seropositive. Sequencing was performed on PBMCs.

CDR3 region: CATSRVGYEQYF. CDR3 nucleotide sequence: TGTGCCACCAGCAGAGTCGGGTATGAGCAGTACTTC. This chain joins TRBV15 and TRBJ2-7; no clear D. Per germline, CDR1 LNHNV and CDR2 YYDKDF (reference sequence). This CDR3 is 12 amino acids long. V lost 1 base to trimming and J lost 7 bases, with 8 bases between them. The whole variable domain, filled in from reference TRBV15 and TRBJ2-7, reads DAMVIQNPRYQVTQFGKPVTLSCSQTLNHNVMYWYQQKSSQAPKLLFHYYDKDFNNEADTPDNFQSRRPNTSFCFLDIRSPGLGDTAMYLCATSRVGYEQYFGPGTRLTVT.